This T cell receptor beta chain came from a study of vaccination and CD4 T cells after COVID-19. Study in general: Six males and four females, two of them Hispanic, were enrolled as convalescents. Everyone enrolled got two doses of BNT162b2 or mRNA-1273 vaccine.

Notes on this clonotype: The antigen remains undetermined.

Treatment specified: approximately nine-day PBMC culture with coronavirus spike peptide pools or control peptides (ViraFEST assay). Peptide-pool expansion of antigen-specific T cells preceded TCR sequencing in ViraFEST. Cultured CD4+ T-cell DNA underwent Oncomine TCR Beta short-read sequencing. TCRdb passed the PCR reads through MiXCR, listing each CDR3 protein once. The table records more than 13,000 distinct CDR3 sequences, about 21% of them present only once. This CDR3 region has 15 residues. V lost 0 bases to trimming and J lost 2 bases, with 11 bases between them. CDR1 is DFQATT and CDR2 is SNEGSKA in the germline V gene (reference sequence).

Sequencing was performed on cultured CD4+ T cells from blood. The chain employs TRBV20-1 and TRBJ1-3; no firm D call. This sequence was found in a human donor with COVID-19. DNA for the CDR3: TGCAGTGCTAGAGATAGGAGAGTACCTGGAAACACCATATATTTT. Its protein is CSARDRRVPGNTIYF.